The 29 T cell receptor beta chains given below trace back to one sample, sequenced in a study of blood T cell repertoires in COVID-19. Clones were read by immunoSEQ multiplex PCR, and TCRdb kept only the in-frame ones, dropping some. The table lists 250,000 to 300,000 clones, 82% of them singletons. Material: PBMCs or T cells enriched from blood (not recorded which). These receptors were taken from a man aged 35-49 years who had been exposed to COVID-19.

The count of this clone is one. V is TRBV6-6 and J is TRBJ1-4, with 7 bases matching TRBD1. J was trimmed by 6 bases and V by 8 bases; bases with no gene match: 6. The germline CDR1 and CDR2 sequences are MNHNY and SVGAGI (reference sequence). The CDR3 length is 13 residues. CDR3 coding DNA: TGTGCCAGCGGACCGACAGGGCATGAAAAACTGTTTTTT. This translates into CASGPTGHEKLFF.

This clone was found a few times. The CDR3 region has the DNA TGTGCCAGCAAGGCTGTGCTCGGGGCTGAAGCTTTCTTT. Its translation: CASKAVLGAEAFF. The chain uses TRBV11-3 and TRBJ1-1, with unresolved D. This CDR3 is built from 13 residues. Germline V gene data show CDR1 as SGHNT and CDR2 as YENEEA. V gave up 7 bases and J gave up 6 bases, with 15 bases separating them.

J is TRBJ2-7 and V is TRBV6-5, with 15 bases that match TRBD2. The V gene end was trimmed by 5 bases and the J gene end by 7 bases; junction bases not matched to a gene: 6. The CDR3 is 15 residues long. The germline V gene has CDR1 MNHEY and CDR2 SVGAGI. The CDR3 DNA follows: TGTGCCAGCAGTCCGGGACTAGCGGGAGGAGGTGAGCAGTACTTC. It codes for CASSPGLAGGGEQYF.

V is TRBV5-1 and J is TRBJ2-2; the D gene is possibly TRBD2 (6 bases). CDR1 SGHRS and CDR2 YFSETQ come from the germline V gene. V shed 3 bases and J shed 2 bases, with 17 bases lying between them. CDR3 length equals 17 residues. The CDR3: CASSSGTSSVNTGELFF. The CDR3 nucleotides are TGCGCCAGCAGCTCCGGGACTTCCTCGGTCAACACCGGGGAGCTGTTTTTT.

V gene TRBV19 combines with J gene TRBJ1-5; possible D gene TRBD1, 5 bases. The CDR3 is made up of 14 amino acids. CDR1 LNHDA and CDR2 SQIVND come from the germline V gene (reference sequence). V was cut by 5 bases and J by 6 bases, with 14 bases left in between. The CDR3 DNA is TGTGCCAGTAGTTGGGGGGTCCCTCGTCAGCCCCAGCATTTT. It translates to CASSWGVPRQPQHF.

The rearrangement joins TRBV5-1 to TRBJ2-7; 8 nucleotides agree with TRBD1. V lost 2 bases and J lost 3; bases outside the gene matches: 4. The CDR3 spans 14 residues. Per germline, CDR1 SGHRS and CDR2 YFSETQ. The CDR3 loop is CASSFATGDYEQYF. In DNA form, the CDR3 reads TGCGCCAGCAGCTTTGCGACAGGGGACTACGAGCAGTACTTC.

In DNA, the CDR3 is TGTGCCAGCAGCTTAAACAGGGGGCGCGCCTCCTCCTATAATTCACCCCTCCACTTT. It codes for CASSLNRGRASSYNSPLHF. This chain connects TRBV11-2 to TRBJ1-6, with TRBD1 matching 9 bases. CDR1 and CDR2 from the germline V gene are SGHAT and FQNNGV. After removal of 2 bases from V and 0 bases from J, the junction contained 8 bases not matched to a gene. CDR3 size: 19 residues. Looking up the rest from reference TRBV11-2 and TRBJ1-6 gives the full variable domain: EAGVAQSPRYKIIEKRQSVAFWCNPISGHATLYWYQQILGQGPKLLIQFQNNGVVDDSQLPKDRFSAERLKGVDSTLKIQPAKLEDSAVYLCASSLNRGRASSYNSPLHFGNGTRLTVT.

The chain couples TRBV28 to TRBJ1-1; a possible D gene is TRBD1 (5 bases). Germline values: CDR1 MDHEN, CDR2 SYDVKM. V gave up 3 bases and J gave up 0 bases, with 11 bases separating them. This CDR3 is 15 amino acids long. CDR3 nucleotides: TGTGCCAGCAGTTTTGTCGGGGGAATGAACACTGAAGCTTTCTTT. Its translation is CASSFVGGMNTEAFF.

CDR3 loop: CASNSDGRVFYEQYF. As DNA, the CDR3 is TGTGCCAGCAACTCAGACGGGAGGGTTTTCTACGAGCAGTACTTC. V and J are TRBV9 and TRBJ2-7; 8 bases map to TRBD2. After removal of 6 bases from V and 3 bases from J, the junction contained 11 bases not matched to a gene. Germline assignment: CDR1 SGDLS and CDR2 YYNGEE. This CDR3 spans 15 amino acids.

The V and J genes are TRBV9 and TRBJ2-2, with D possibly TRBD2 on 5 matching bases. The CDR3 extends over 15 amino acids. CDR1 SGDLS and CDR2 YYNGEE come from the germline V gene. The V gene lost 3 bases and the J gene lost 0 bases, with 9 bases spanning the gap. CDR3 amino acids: CASSGGVPNTGELFF. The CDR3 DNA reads TGTGCCAGCAGCGGGGGAGTACCGAACACCGGGGAGCTGTTTTTT. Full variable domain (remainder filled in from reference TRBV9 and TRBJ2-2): DSGVTQTPKHLITATGQRVTLRCSPRSGDLSVYWYQQSLDQGLQFLIQYYNGEERAKGNILERFSAQQFPDLHSELNLSSLELGDSALYFCASSGGVPNTGELFFGEGSRLTVL.

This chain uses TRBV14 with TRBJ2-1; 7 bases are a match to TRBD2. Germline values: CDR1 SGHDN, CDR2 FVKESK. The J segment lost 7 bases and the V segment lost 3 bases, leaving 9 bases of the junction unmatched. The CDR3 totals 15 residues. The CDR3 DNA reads TGTGCCAGCAGCCAGAGGGGACTACGTAATAATGAGCAGTTCTTC. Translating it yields CASSQRGLRNNEQFF.

The CDR3 spells CASSPGLSTGELFF. CDR3 DNA sequence: TGTGCCAGCAGCCCCGGACTCTCAACCGGGGAGCTGTTTTTT. V gene TRBV11-3 combines with J gene TRBJ2-2; a weak D match, TRBD2 (5 bases). The CDR3 is 14 residues long. Germline V CDR1 and CDR2: SGHNT, YENEEA. The V end was cut by 5 bases, the J end by 5 bases, with 12 bases between.

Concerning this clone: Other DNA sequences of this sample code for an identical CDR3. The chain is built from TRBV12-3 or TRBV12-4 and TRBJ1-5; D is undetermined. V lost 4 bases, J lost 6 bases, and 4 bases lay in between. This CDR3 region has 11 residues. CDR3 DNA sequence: TGTGCCAGCAGTTCGGGTCAGCCCCAGCATTTT. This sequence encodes CASSSGQPQHF.

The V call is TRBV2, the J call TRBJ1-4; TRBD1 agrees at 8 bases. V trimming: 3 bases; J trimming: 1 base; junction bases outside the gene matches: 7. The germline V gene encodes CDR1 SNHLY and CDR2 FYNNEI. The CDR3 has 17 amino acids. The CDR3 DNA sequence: TGTGCCAGCAGTGACTGGACAGGGAGAGTAACTAATGAAAAACTGTTTTTT. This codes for CASSDWTGRVTNEKLFF.

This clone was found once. CDR3 sequence reads: CASSDLGTGTDGYTF. Written as DNA, the CDR3 is TGTGCCAGCAGTGATCTCGGGACAGGGACGGATGGCTACACCTTC. J is TRBJ1-2 and V is TRBV27; TRBD1 matches 9 bases. This CDR3 contains 15 residues. V was pared by 5 bases and J by 6 bases, with 10 bases of the junction left unmatched. The germline V gene has CDR1 MNHEY and CDR2 SMNVEV (reference sequence).

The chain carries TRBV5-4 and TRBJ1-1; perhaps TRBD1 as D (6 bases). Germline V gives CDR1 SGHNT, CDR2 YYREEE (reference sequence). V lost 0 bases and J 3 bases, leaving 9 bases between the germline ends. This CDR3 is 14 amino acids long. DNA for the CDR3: TGTGCCAGCAGCTTGGTTGCAGGGGACACTGAAGCTTTCTTT. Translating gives CASSLVAGDTEAFF. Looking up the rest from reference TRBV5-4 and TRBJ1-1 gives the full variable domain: ETGVTQSPTHLIKTRGQQVTLRCSSQSGHNTVSWYQQALGQGPQFIFQYYREEENGRGNFPPRFSGLQFPNYSSELNVNALELDDSALYLCASSLVAGDTEAFFGQGTRLTVV.

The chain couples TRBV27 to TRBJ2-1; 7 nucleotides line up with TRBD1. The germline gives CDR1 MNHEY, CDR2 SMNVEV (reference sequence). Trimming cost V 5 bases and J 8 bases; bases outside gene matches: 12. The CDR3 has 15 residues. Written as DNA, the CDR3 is TGTGCCAGCAGTCCCAATGGGGACAGCTGGGATGAGCAGTTCTTC. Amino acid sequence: CASSPNGDSWDEQFF.

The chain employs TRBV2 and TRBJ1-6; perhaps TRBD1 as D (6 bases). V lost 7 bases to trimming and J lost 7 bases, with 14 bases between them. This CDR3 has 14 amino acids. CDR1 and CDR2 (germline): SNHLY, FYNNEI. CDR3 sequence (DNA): TGTGCCAGCATCGAAGAGACAGGAAATTCACCCCTCCACTTT. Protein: CASIEETGNSPLHF.

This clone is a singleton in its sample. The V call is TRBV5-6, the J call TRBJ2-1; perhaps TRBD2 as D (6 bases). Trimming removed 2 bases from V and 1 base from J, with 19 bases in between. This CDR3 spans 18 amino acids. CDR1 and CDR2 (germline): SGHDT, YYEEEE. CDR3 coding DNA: TGTGCCAGCAGCTTTTTTCTAGCGTCACTTGGGTCCTACAATGAGCAGTTCTTC. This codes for CASSFFLASLGSYNEQFF.

This CDR3 is CASTRGHSSGNTIYF. CDR3 nucleotide sequence: TGTGCCAGCACCCGGGGACACAGCTCTGGAAACACCATATATTTT. This chain joins TRBV6-5 and TRBJ1-3; TRBD1 is a possible D gene (6 bases). CDR3 length: 15 residues. Per germline, CDR1 MNHEY and CDR2 SVGAGI. V was trimmed by 7 bases and J by 0 bases, leaving 13 bases between them.

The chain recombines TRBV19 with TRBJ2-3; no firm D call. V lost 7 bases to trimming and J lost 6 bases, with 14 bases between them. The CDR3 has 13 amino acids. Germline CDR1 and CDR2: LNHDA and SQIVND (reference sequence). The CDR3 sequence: CASNPNQADTQYF. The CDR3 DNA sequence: TGTGCCAGTAACCCCAATCAGGCCGATACGCAGTATTTT. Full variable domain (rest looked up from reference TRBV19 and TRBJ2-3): DGGITQSPKYLFRKEGQNVTLSCEQNLNHDAMYWYRQDPGQGLRLIYYSQIVNDFQKGDIAEGYSVSREKKESFPLTVTSAQKNPTAFYLCASNPNQADTQYFGPGTRLTVL.

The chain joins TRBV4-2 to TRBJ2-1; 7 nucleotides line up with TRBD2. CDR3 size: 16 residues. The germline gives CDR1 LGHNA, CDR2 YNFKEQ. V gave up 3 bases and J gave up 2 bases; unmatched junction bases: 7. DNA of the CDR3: TGTGCCAGCAGCCAGGCTGCGGGAGAAGCCTACAATGAGCAGTTCTTC. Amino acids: CASSQAAGEAYNEQFF.

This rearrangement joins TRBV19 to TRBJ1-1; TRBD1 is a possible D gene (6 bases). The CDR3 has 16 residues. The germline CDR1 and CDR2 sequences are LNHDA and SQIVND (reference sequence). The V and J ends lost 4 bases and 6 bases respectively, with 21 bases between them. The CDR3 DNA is TGTGCCAGTAGTACGGACCCTTTACAGGGAAGGGCTGAAGCTTTCTTT. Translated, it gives CASSTDPLQGRAEAFF. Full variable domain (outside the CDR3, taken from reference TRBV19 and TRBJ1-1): DGGITQSPKYLFRKEGQNVTLSCEQNLNHDAMYWYRQDPGQGLRLIYYSQIVNDFQKGDIAEGYSVSREKKESFPLTVTSAQKNPTAFYLCASSTDPLQGRAEAFFGQGTRLTVV.

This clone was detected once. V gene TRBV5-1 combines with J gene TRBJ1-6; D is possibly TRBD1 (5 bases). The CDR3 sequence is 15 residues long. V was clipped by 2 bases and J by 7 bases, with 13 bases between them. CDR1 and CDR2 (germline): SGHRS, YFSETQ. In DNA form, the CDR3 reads TGCGCCAGCAGCTTCGGGGGTCCGGGCAATTCACCCCTCCACTTT. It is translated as CASSFGGPGNSPLHF.

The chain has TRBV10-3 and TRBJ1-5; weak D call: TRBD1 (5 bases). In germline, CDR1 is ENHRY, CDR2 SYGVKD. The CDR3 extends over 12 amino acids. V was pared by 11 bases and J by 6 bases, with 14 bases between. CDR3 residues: CASRQGGQPQHF. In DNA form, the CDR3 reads TGTGCCTCCCGGCAGGGTGGTCAGCCCCAGCATTTT.

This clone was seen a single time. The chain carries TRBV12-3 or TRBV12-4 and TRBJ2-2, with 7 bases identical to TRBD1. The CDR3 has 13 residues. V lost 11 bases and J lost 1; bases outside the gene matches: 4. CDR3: CAGRQGNTGELFF. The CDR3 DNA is TGTGCCGGGAGACAGGGGAACACCGGGGAGCTGTTTTTT.

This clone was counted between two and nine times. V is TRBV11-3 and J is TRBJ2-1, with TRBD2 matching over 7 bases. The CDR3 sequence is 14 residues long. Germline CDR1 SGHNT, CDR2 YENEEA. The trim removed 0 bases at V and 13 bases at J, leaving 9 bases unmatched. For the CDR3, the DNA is TGTGCCAGCAGCTTAGAGTCCGGGAGGTTAGTTCAGTTCTTC. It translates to CASSLESGRLVQFF.

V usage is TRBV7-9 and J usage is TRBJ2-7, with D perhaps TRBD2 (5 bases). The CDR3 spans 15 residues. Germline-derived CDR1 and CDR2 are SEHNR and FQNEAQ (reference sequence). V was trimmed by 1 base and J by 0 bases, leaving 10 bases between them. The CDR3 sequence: CASSLGLGSSYEQYF. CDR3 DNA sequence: TGTGCCAGCAGCTTAGGACTGGGGAGCTCCTACGAGCAGTACTTC. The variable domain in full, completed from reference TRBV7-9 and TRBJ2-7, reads DTGVSQNPRHKITKRGQNVTFRCDPISEHNRLYWYRQTLGQGPEFLTYFQNEAQLEKSRLLSDRFSAERPKGSFSTLEIQRTEQGDSAMYLCASSLGLGSSYEQYFGPGTRLTVT.

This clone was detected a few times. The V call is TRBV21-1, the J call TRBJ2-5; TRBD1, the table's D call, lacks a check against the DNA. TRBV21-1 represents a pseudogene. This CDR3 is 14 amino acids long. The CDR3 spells CASRPVGHQETQYF. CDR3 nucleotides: TGTGCCAGCAGACCTGTTGGGCACCAAGAGACCCAGTACTTC.